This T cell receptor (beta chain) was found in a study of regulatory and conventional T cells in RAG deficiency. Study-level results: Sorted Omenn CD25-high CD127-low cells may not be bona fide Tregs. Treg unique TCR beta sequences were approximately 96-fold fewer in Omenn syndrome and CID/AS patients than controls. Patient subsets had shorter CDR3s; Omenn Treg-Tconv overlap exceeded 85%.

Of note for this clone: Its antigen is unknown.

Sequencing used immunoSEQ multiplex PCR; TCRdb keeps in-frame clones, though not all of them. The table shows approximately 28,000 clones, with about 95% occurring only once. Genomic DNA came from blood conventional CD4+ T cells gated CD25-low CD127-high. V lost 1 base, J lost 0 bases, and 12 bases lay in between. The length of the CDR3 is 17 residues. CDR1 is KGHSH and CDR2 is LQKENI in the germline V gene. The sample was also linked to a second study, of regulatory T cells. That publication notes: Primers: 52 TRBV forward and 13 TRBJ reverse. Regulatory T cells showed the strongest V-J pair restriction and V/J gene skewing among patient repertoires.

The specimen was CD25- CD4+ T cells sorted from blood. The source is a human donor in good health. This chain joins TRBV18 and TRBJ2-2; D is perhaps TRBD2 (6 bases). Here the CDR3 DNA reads TGTGCCAGCTCACCACTGAGTAGCGGACCGAACACCGGGGAGCTGTTTTTT. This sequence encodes CASSPLSSGPNTGELFF.